This T cell receptor (beta chain) is from a study of blood T cells in healthy people across ages (dated by TCRdb to between 2014 and 2017). Regarding the research as a whole: In model experiments, template switching captured roughly one uniquely barcoded TCR beta cDNA molecule for every two T cells. Age-related changes in TCR beta repertoire diversity were measured in the study by deep sequencing normalized with unique cDNA molecular identifiers. For two donors (one aged 18 to 29 and one aged 80 or older), the study analyzed two additional independent replicas of 1 million unique cDNA reads from the same blood draw. Donors were grouped into four age groups: young (average roughly 15 years), middle-aged (39), aged (about 60) and long-lived (around 82). To avoid experimental bias, donors of different ages were randomly spread across the sequencing lanes. What the work shows at the level of the full study, not this receptor alone: As age increased, observed TCR beta diversity per million T cells dropped in a roughly linear way, and a significant reduction was already evident by age about 36. The percentage of naive T cells measured by flow cytometry correlated strongly with observed TCR beta diversity. Total diversity estimates from one million sequenced T cells were considered lower bounds and underestimates. The CMV infection status of donors was not known, potentially confounding age-related changes in expanded clonotypes. Since profiling was done on bulk unsorted PBMCs, naive and antigen-experienced compartments could not be conclusively compared. Compared with the aged group, the long-lived group had more naive CD4+ T cells, fewer expanded clones and increased TCR diversity, suggesting age selection.

This clonotype showed up just a few times. Its antigen is still unknown. Per-nucleotide qualities are absent, and no much larger clonotype sits a single base away. Receptors were amplified or captured by 5' RACE. A second 7 to 11 cycle PCR used a sample-barcoded 5' primer and a J-beta primer mix. A unique molecular identifier was introduced onto each TCR beta cDNA molecule by a template-switch 5' adaptor carrying 12 random nucleotides. At least 3 million CDR3-containing paired-end reads were obtained from each sample. First-strand cDNA was synthesized from all RNA with the Mint cDNA synthesis kit, primed by a TRBC-specific oligonucleotide. After uracil-DNA glycosylase treatment, a first 18-cycle PCR used universal primers M1SS and BC2_uni_R on all cDNA. Processing in the source paper ran as follows. Normalization of each sample was performed by random selection of 1 million high-quality reads, each carrying a distinct molecular identifier. Instead of being binned into consensus sequences, reads that shared molecular identifiers were thrown out. MiTCR, with a Q25 quality threshold and the strictest error-elimination algorithm, was used for CDR3 identification, clonotype clustering and error correction. A nonparametric unseen species model using Euler transformation provided a lower-bound estimate of total TCR beta diversity. TCRdb reprocessing: public reads trimmed at Q25 with fastp, clones called with MiXCR, in-frame beta chains kept. Every distinct CDR3 protein forms one entry, paired with its most common genes and DNA. For this entry, the V and J calls and clone size follow TCRdb and not the study's own pipeline. This sample comprises roughly 1.9 million distinct CDR3 sequences, roughly two fifths of them detected only once. Jointly, the top ten make up 23% of the sample.

The roughly 42 donors, aged about 6 to 100 years, were systemically healthy Caucasian individuals from Russia. Ten milliliters of peripheral blood were collected from each donor into EDTA-treated Vacutainer tubes. Ficoll-Paque density-gradient centrifugation was used to isolate PBMCs, with at least 6.5 million per sample. Trizol reagent was used to extract total RNA from the PBMCs, yielding at least 6 micrograms per sample. The percentages of naive CD45RAhigh/CD27high T cells were determined by flow cytometry on a PBMC aliquot from every donor. Trimming at the junction amounts to 4 bases on V and 3 bases on J, and the germline ends lie 15 bases apart. The CDR3 covers 15 residues, taking in both the cysteine and the phenylalanine. Only the CDR3 region is kept as DNA, spanning 45 bases read in frame from base 1. CDR1 SGHTA and CDR2 FQGNSA were looked up in the germline V gene.

This chain is built from TRBV7-2 and TRBJ1-1; TRBD1 is possibly the D segment (5 matching bases). Sample: blood. This clonotype was obtained from a human donor in good health. The CDR3 is CASSYRWGGDTEAFF. At the DNA level, the sequence is TGTGCCAGCAGCTACCGGTGGGGAGGGGACACTGAAGCTTTCTTT. With all but the CDR3 taken from the reference TRBV7-2 and TRBJ1-1 genes, the full variable domain is: GAGVSQSPSNKVTEKGKDVELRCDPISGHTALYWYRQSLGQGLEFLIYFQGNSAPDKSGLPSDRFSAERTGGSVSTLTIQRTQQEDSAVYLCASSYRWGGDTEAFFGQGTRLTVV.